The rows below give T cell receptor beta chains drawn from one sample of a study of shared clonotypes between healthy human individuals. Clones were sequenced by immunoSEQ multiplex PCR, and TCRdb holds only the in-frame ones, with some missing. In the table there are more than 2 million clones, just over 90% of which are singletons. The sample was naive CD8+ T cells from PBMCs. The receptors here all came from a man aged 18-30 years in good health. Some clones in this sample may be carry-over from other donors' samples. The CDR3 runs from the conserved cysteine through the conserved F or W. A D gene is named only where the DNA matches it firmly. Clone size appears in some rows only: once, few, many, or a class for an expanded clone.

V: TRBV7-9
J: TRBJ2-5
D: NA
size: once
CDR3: CASSWYGFQETQYF
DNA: TGTGCCAGCAGCTGGTACGGCTTCCAAGAGACCCAGTACTTC

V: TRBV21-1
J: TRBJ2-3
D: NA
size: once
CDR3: CASSKERGGITDTQYF
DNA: TGTGCCAGCAGCAAAGAACGAGGGGGGATCACAGATACGCAGTATTTT

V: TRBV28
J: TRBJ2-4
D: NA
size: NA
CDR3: CASSLGPRTVQYF
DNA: TGTGCCAGCAGTTTAGGGCCCCGGACAGTTCAGTACTTC

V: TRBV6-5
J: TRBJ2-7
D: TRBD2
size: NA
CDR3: CASSYLSGTVYEQYF
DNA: TGTGCCAGCAGTTATTTAAGCGGGACGGTTTACGAGCAGTACTTC

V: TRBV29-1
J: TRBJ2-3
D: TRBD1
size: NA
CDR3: CSAETGYSTDTQYF
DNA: TGCAGCGCCGAGACAGGGTATAGCACAGATACGCAGTATTTT

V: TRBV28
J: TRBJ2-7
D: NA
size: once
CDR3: CASSLTPGLYEQYF
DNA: TGTGCCAGCAGTTTAACCCCAGGCCTTTACGAGCAGTACTTC

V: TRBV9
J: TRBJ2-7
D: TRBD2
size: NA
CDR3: CASSATSGRYEQYF
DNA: TGTGCCAGCAGCGCCACTAGCGGACGCTACGAGCAGTACTTC

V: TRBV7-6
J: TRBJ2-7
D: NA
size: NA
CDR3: CASSPKDSATYEQYF
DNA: TGTGCCAGCAGCCCCAAGGACAGTGCGACTTACGAGCAGTACTTC

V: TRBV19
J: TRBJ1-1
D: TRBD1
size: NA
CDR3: CASSWRTGSTEAFF
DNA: TGTGCCAGTAGCTGGCGGACAGGGTCCACTGAAGCTTTCTTT

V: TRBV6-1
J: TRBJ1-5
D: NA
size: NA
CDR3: CASSDPGYQPQHF
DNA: TGTGCCAGCAGTGACCCCGGATATCAGCCCCAGCATTTT

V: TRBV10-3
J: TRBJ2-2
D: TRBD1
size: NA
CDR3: CAINTGTGTGELFF
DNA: TGTGCCATCAACACCGGGACAGGGACCGGGGAGCTGTTTTTT

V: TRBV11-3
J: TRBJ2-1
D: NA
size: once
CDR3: CASSLDLRNEQFF
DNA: TGTGCCAGCAGCTTAGATCTAAGGAATGAGCAGTTCTTC

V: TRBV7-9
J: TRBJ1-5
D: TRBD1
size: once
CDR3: CASSFGTADQPQHF
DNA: TGTGCCAGCAGCTTCGGGACAGCCGATCAGCCCCAGCATTTT

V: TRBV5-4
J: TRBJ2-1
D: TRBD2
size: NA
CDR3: CASSPETGGYNEQFF
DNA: TGTGCCAGCAGCCCCGAGACGGGAGGCTACAATGAGCAGTTCTTC

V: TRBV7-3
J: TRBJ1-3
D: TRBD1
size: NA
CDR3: CASRAGGGNTIYF
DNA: TGTGCCAGCAGGGCAGGGGGCGGAAACACCATATATTTT

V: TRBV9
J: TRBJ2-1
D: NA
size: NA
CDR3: CASSVAGGTGIEQFF
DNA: TGTGCCAGCAGCGTCGCGGGCGGGACCGGGATTGAGCAGTTCTTC

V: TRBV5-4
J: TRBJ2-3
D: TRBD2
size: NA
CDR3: CASRTSGRASDTQYF
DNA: TGTGCCAGCCGGACTAGCGGGAGGGCTTCAGATACGCAGTATTTT

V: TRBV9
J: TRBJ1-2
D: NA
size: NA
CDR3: CASTLGHYTHNYGYTF
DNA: TGTGCCAGCACCCTAGGCCATTATACTCATAACTATGGCTACACCTTC

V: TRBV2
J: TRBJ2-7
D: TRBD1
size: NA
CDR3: CANSDRGYEQYF
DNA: TGTGCCAATTCGGACAGGGGCTACGAGCAGTACTTC

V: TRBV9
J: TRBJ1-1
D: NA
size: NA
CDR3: CASSPTWGGTEAFF
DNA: TGTGCCAGCAGCCCAACCTGGGGGGGCACTGAAGCTTTCTTT

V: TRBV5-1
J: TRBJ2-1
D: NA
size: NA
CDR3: CASSLAWGSSYNEQFF
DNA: TGCGCCAGCAGCTTGGCCTGGGGGAGCTCCTACAATGAGCAGTTCTTC

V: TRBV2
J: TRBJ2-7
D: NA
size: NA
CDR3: CASRDKSDEQYF
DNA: TGTGCCAGCAGGGACAAGTCGGACGAGCAGTACTTC

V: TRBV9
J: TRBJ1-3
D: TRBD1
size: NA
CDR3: CASSVAGQGSRNTIYF
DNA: TGTGCCAGCAGCGTAGCCGGACAGGGGAGTCGAAACACCATATATTTT

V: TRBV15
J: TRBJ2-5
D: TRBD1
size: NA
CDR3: CATSREQGWETQYF
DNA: TGTGCCACCAGCAGAGAACAGGGGTGGGAGACCCAGTACTTC

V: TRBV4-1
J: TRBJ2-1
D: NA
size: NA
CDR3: CASSQSRSPVYNEQFF
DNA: TGCGCCAGCAGCCAATCTCGAAGCCCGGTCTACAATGAGCAGTTCTTC

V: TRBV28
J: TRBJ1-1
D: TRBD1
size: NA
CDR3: CASQDPFRMTGGGRGTEAFF
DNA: TGTGCCAGCCAAGACCCTTTTAGGATGACAGGGGGCGGCCGAGGGACTGAAGCTTTCTTT

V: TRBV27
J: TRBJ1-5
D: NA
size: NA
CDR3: CASSSRGPYQPQHF
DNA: TGTGCCAGCAGTTCCAGAGGACCTTATCAGCCCCAGCATTTT

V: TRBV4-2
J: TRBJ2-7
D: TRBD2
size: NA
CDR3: CASSQGAGPAGTYEQYF
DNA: TGTGCCAGCAGCCAAGGGGCAGGCCCAGCGGGGACCTACGAGCAGTACTTC

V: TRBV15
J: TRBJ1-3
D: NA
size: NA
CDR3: CATSRGTNSGNTIYF
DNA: TGTGCCACCAGCAGAGGGACGAACTCTGGAAACACCATATATTTT

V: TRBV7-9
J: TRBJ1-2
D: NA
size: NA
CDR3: CASSPTPQGGHYGYTF
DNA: TGTGCCAGCAGCCCCACCCCTCAGGGCGGACACTATGGCTACACCTTC

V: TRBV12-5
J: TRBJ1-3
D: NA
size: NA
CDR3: CASANDRRNTIYF
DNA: TGTGCTAGTGCTAACGACAGAAGGAACACCATATATTTT

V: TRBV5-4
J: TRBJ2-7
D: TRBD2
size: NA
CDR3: CASSEEVGGRANEQYF
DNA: TGTGCCAGCAGCGAGGAGGTGGGCGGGAGGGCCAACGAGCAGTACTTC

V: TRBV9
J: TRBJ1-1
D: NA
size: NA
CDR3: CASSHDLGATEAFF
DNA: TGTGCCAGCAGCCATGACCTGGGGGCCACTGAAGCTTTCTTT

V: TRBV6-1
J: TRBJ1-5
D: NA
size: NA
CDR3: CASSVRDGSNQPQHF
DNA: TGTGCCAGCAGTGTCAGGGACGGATCTAATCAGCCCCAGCATTTT

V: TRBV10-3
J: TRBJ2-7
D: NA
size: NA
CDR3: CAISESYPTWDTTSF
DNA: TGTGCCATCAGTGAGTCTTACCCGACATGGGACACCACAAGCTTC

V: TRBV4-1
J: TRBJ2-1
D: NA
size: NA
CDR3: CASSLKGNEQFF
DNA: TGCGCCAGCAGCCTTAAAGGTAATGAGCAGTTCTTC

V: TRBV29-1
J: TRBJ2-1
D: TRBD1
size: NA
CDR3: CSVRQGGYNEQFF
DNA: TGCAGCGTCCGACAGGGTGGGTACAATGAGCAGTTCTTC

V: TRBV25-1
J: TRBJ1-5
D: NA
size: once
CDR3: CASSEFQMNQPQHF
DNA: TGTGCCAGCAGTGAATTTCAGATGAATCAGCCCCAGCATTTT

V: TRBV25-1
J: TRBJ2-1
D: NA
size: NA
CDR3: CASETGHEQFF
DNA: TGTGCCAGTGAAACGGGGCATGAGCAGTTCTTC

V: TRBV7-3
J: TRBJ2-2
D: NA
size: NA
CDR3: CASSLTASGPWTGELFF
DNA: TGTGCCAGCAGCTTGACTGCGTCAGGCCCATGGACCGGGGAGCTGTTTTTT

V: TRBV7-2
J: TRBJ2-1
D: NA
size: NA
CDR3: CASSLRSAGLSYNEQFF
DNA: TGTGCCAGCAGCTTACGGTCTGCGGGCCTCTCCTACAATGAGCAGTTCTTC

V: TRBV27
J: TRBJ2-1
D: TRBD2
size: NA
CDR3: CASSLPTSGSYNEQFF
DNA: TGTGCCAGCAGTTTACCAACTAGCGGGAGCTACAATGAGCAGTTCTTC

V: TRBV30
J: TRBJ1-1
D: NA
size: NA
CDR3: CASPGSRGTEAFF
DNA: TGTGCCTCACCGGGTTCTAGGGGGACTGAAGCTTTCTTT

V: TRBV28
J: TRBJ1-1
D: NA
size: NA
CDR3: CASSLTRVNTEAFF
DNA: TGTGCCAGCAGCCTCACTCGCGTTAACACTGAAGCTTTCTTT

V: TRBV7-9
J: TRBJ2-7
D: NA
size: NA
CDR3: CASSFSVTGTHSYEQYF
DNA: TGTGCCAGCAGCTTTTCGGTAACCGGGACACACTCCTACGAGCAGTACTTC

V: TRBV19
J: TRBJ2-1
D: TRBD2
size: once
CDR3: CASSISLASGMNNEQFF
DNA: TGTGCCAGTAGTATATCGCTGGCTAGCGGGATGAACAATGAGCAGTTCTTC

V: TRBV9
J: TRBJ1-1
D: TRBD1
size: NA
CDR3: CASSGRTGHTEAFF
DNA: TGTGCCAGCAGCGGGAGGACAGGACACACTGAAGCTTTCTTT

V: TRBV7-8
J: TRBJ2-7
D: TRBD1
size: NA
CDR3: CASSWDRGPGEQYF
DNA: TGTGCCAGCAGCTGGGACAGGGGGCCAGGAGAGCAGTACTTC

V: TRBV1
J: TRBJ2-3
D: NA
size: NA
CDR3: CTSSQGRQGADTDTQYF
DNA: TGCACCAGCAGCCAAGGACGACAGGGGGCGGACACAGATACGCAGTATTTT

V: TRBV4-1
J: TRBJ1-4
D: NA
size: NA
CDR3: CASSQNRETNEKLFF
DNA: TGCGCCAGCAGCCAAAACAGGGAAACTAATGAAAAACTGTTTTTT

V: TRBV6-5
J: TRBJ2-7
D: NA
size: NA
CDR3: CASRVTETPGYEQYF
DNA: TGTGCCAGCAGAGTTACAGAGACCCCGGGCTACGAGCAGTACTTC

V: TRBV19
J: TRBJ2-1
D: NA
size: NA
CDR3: CASSRTGYNEQFF
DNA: TGTGCCAGTAGTCGGACGGGTTACAATGAGCAGTTCTTC

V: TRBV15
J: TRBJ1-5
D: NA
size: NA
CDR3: CATSVIIGLNQPQHF
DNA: TGTGCCACCAGCGTCATTATCGGGCTTAATCAGCCCCAGCATTTT

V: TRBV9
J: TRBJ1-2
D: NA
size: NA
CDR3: CASSPRVNYGYTF
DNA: TGTGCCAGCAGCCCCAGGGTGAACTATGGCTACACCTTC

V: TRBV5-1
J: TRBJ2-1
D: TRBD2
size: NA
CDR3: CASSPIAGGSYNEQFF
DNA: TGCGCCAGCAGTCCTATAGCGGGAGGCTCCTACAATGAGCAGTTCTTC